The present TCR beta chain was sequenced within a study of blood T cell repertoires in COVID-19. Libraries were prepared by immunoSEQ multiplex PCR; TCRdb keeps only in-frame clonotypes and omits some of them. The data show some 160,000 clones, roughly 91% seen once. The trim removed 5 bases at V and 7 bases at J, leaving 9 bases unmatched. Germline V gives CDR1 SGHTA, CDR2 FQGTGA. The CDR3 is 15 residues long. The origin of this receptor is a man aged 50 or older who had recovered from COVID-19. J is TRBJ2-1 and V is TRBV7-3; 9 nucleotides match TRBD1. Input material: peripheral blood. CDR3 loop: CASSPTGGPGNEQFF. Written as DNA, the CDR3 is TGTGCCAGCAGCCCTACAGGGGGCCCGGGGAATGAGCAGTTCTTC.